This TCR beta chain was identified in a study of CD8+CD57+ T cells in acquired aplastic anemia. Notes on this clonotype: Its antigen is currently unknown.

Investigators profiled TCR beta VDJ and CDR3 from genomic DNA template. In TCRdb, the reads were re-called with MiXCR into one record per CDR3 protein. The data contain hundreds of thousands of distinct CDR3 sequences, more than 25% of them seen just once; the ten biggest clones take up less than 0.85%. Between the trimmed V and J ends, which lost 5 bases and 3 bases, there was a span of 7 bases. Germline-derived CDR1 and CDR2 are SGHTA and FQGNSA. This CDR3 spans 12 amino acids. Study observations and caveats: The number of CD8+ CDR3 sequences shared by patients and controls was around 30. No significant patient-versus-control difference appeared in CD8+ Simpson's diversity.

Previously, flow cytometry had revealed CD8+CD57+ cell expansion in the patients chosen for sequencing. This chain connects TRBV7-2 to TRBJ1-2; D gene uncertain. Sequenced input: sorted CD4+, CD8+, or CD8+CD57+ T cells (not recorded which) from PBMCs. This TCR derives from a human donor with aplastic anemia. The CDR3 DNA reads TGTGCCAGCAGCCAAACCTACTATGGCTACACCTTC. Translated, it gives CASSQTYYGYTF.